This T cell receptor (beta chain) was observed in a study of T cell repertoires in cytomegalovirus infection (dated by TCRdb to between 2018 and 2021). Turning to the overall study: Peptide stimulations targeted recently identified HLA-C-restricted CMV epitopes, whose presentation resists viral immunomodulation, together with well-studied HLA-B-restricted epitopes. Donor HLA type was relevant to the analysis, because carriage of CMV infection together with the matching HLA type was indicated by public TCR beta signatures.

This specimen's treatment or condition label, per the study, means: in vitro stimulation with specific CMV peptide epitopes to enrich CMV-specific T cells. V is shortened by 7 bases, J by 0 bases, and the region joining them spans 7 bases. According to the germline V gene, CDR1 reads MNHEY and CDR2 reads SVGAGI. Counted from cysteine to phenylalanine, this CDR3 has 14 amino acids. The retained sequence is limited to the CDR3, 42 bases, with the frame set at the first base. Reads for this sample came from an Illumina HiSeq 1500. Starting from the raw public reads, TCRdb applied fastp trimming at Q25, assembled clones with MiXCR and retained in-frame beta chains. Rows are unified per CDR3 protein, each entry keeping the most common DNA and genes. The sample records about 900,000 distinct CDR3 sequences, approximately 31% of which are singletons. Jointly, the top ten make up 11% to 15% of the sample.

Broad study findings and their caveats: In the ex vivo response, HLA-C-restricted CMV-specific TCR beta clonotypes were dominant, and in two of eight donors the single most frequent clonotype came from this HLA-C-restricted group. In both this cohort and an independent cohort of some 370 donors, the cumulative frequency of public TCR beta family members distinguished carriers of CMV infection plus the relevant HLA type.

Worth noting for this clonotype: The antigen it recognizes is unknown. The record has no base qualities; no much larger clone is one base away.

The chain employs TRBV6-5 and TRBJ2-6; the D gene lacks a confident call. The source is a human donor in good health (CMV status not recorded). Some clones in this sample may be carry-over from other donors' samples. The source was cultured CD8+ T cells from PBMCs, collected from culture after CMV antigen stimulation. The base sequence is TGTGCCAGCATGTGGAGCTCTGGGGCCAACGTCCTGACTTTC. Translated, this is CASMWSSGANVLTF.